This T cell receptor (beta chain) was documented in a study of prognosis after radiotherapy for stage I lung cancer. On the study more broadly: All of the enrolled patients had stage I non-small cell lung cancer, and they joined between April 2018 and 2019.

Note on this clonotype: A much more abundant neighbour one base away suggests this may be a read error.

Free of prior chemotherapy, radiotherapy and other malignancies, all of the patients were also node-negative on CT and PET/CT. Two time points each involved a draw of about 5.8 milliliters of peripheral blood. CDR3 of TCR beta was amplified from genomic DNA via a two-round multiplex PCR. The authors ran first-round PCR with primers specific to each TRBV and TRBJ gene. PCR proceeded to a second round, and that round used universal primers. TCRdb analysed the multiplex PCR reads with MiXCR anew, one entry per CDR3 protein. The data hold roughly 24,000 distinct CDR3 sequences, with about 41% observed a single time. The V gene lost 6 bases and the J gene lost 1 base, with 20 bases spanning the gap. CDR1 is SQVTM and CDR2 is ANQGSEA in the germline V gene. CDR3 size: 16 residues.

The rearrangement links TRBV29-1 to TRBJ2-3; weak D call: TRBD2 (7 bases). The receptor was isolated from a donor of 50 years or more with non-small cell lung cancer. The specimen comprised PBMCs, sampled before or after stereotactic body radiation therapy (not recorded which). CDR3 amino acids: CSVYTSAGAGTDTQYF. CDR3 nucleotide sequence: TGCAGCGTCTATACTAGCGCGGGGGCAGGCACAGATACGCAGTATTTT.